The table lists the clone carrying this TCR beta chain with a few counts. Its antigen remains unknown. The V gene's germline CDR1 is MNHEY and CDR2 SMNVEV (reference sequence). After removal of 6 bases from V and 9 bases from J, the junction contained 11 bases not matched to a gene. This CDR3 has 14 residues. These data come from a study of neoadjuvant nivolumab and ipilimumab in lung cancer. Study-wide points: From pretherapy to surgery, tumor richness and clonality rose with dual therapy.

Clones were sequenced by immunoSEQ multiplex PCR, and TCRdb holds only the in-frame ones, with some missing. The repertoire holds roughly 2,300 clones, with approximately 84% as singletons. The chain links TRBV27 to TRBJ2-1; 7 bases fit TRBD2. The sample in question was adjacent normal lung tissue, obtained after neoadjuvant nivolumab, alone or with ipilimumab, at or shortly before surgery. The source of this sequence is an adult with non-small cell lung cancer. The CDR3 bases are TGTGCCAGCAGGGTGTTTCCCTCGGGGGGTGAGCAGTTCTTC. Protein: CASRVFPSGGEQFF.